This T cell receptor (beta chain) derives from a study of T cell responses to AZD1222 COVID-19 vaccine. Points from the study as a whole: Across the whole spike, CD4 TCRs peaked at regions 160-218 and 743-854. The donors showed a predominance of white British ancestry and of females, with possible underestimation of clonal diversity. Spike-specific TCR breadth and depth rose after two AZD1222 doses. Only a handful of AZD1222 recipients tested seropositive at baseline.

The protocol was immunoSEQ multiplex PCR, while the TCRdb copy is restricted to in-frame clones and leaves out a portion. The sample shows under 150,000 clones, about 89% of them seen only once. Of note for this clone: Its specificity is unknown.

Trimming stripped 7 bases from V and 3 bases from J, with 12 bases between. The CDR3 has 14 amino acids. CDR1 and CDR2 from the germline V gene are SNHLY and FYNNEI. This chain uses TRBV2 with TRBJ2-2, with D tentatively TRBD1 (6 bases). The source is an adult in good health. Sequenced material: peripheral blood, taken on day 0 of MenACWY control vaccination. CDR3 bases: TGTGCCAGCACAATACAGGGAGACACCGGGGAGCTGTTTTTT. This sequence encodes CASTIQGDTGELFF.